The clone carrying this T cell receptor beta chain was detected only once. Antigen unknown. The data derive from a study of cytomegalovirus exposure and HLA in healthy donors. Looking at the study overall: Around 86 million unique TCRs, all from HLA-typed donors, were included in an early release of the data.

This PCR relied on a set of 60 Vbeta primers and 13 Jbeta primers. Assay used: immunoSEQ multiplex PCR; TCRdb lists only in-frame clones, some missing. The sample yields some 100,000 clones, around 69% seen once. General study points: In a later analysis, TCR association rates varied by HLA locus: DRB1 most, HLA-C fewest. In a later analysis, specific HLA alleles were associated with 15,000 or so TCR beta sequences at a 0.05 false discovery rate. The classifier was said to identify cytomegalovirus status with high specificity and sensitivity.

The sample taken for sequencing was PBMCs. This clonotype was sampled from a middle-aged man in good health and CMV-seropositive.

The CDR3 loop is CASSYRDRANTEAFF. The CDR3 DNA reads TGTGCCAGCAGTTACCGAGACAGGGCGAACACTGAAGCTTTCTTT. The V gene is TRBV6-5, the J gene TRBJ1-1; 7 positions match TRBD1. Per the germline V gene, CDR1 is MNHEY and CDR2 is SVGAGI. Germline trimming cut 2 bases from V and 1 base from J; bases unmatched to any gene: 4. The CDR3 is made up of 15 amino acids.